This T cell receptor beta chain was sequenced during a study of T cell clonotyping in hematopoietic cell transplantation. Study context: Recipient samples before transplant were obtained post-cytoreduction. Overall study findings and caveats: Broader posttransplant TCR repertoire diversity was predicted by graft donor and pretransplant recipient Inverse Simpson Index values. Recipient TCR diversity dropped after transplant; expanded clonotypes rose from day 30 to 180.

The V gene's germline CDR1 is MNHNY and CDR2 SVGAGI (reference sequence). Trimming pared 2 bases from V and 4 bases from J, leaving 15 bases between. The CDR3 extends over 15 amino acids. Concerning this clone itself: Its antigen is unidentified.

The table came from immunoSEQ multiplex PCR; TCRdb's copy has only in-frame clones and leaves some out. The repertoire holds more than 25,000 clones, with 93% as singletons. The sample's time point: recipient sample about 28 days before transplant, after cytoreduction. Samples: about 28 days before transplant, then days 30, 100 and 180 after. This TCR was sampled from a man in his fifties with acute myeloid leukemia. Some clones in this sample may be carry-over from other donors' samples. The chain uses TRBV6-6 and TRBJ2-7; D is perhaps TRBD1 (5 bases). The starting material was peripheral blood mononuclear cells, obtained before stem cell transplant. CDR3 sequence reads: CASSYGPGAYYEQYF. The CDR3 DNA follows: TGTGCCAGCAGTTACGGGCCTGGGGCCTATTACGAGCAGTACTTC.